This T cell receptor beta chain appears in the sequencing data of a study of PD-L1 blockade in urothelial cancer. Study summary: Male patients with bladder-origin urothelial cancer numbered about nine tenths of the roughly 29.

V was clipped by 5 bases and J by 0 bases, with 11 bases between them. The CDR3 runs 14 residues. Germline V gives CDR1 GTSNPN, CDR2 SVGIG (reference sequence). This sample's time point: peripheral blood 6 weeks after treatment start. Synthetic templates analogous to TCR were spiked into all PCRs individually. Assay used: immunoSEQ multiplex PCR; TCRdb lists only in-frame clones, some missing. Of 120,000 or so clones in the sample, roughly 88% were seen once. This chain uses TRBV30 with TRBJ1-5; possible D gene TRBD1, 5 bases. The receptor was derived from a man aged 45-65 years with urothelial cancer. This sample comprised PBMCs, obtained around atezolizumab (anti-PD-L1) treatment. The CDR3 sequence: CAWGGEHSNQPQHF. The CDR3 region has the DNA TGTGCCTGGGGGGGGGAACATAGCAATCAGCCCCAGCATTTT.